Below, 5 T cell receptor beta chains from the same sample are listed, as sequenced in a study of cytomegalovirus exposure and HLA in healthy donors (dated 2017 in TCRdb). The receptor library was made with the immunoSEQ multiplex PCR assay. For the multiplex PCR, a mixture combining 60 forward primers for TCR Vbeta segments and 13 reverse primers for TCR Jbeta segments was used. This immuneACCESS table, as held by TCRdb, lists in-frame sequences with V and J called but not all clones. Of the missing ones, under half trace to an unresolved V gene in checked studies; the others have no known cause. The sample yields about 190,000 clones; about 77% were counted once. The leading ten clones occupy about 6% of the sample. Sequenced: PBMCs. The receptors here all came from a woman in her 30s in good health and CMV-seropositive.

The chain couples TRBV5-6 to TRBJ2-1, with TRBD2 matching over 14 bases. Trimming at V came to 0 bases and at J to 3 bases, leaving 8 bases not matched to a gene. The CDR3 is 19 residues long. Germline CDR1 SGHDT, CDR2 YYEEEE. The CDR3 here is CASSLDRTSGRNYYNEQFF. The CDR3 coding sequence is TGTGCCAGCAGCTTGGACCGGACTAGCGGGAGGAATTACTACAATGAGCAGTTCTTC.

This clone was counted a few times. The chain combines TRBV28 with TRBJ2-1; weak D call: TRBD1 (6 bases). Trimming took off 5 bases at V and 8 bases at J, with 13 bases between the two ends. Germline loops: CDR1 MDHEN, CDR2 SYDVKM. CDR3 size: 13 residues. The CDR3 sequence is CASSITGYHEQFF. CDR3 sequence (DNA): TGTGCCAGCAGTATAACAGGGTACCATGAGCAGTTCTTC.

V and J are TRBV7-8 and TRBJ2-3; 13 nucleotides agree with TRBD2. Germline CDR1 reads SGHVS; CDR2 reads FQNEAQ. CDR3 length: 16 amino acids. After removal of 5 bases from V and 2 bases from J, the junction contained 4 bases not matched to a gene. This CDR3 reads CASSETSGGATDTQYF. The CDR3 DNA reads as TGTGCCAGCAGCGAAACTAGCGGGGGGGCCACAGATACGCAGTATTTT.

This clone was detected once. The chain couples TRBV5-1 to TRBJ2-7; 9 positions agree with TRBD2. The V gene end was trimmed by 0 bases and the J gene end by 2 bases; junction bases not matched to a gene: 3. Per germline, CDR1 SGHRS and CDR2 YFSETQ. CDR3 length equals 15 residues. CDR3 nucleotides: TGCGCCAGCAGCTTGGAGGCGGGGGGGCCCTACGAGCAGTACTTC. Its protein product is CASSLEAGGPYEQYF.

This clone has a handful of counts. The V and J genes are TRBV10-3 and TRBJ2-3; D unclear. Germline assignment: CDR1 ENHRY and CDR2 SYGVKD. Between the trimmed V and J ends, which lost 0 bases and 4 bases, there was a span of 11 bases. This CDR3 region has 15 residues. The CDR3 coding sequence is TGTGCCATCAGTGAGTCGATAGTATTGTCAGATACGCAGTATTTT. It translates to CAISESIVLSDTQYF.